The present TCR beta chain was sequenced within a study of cytomegalovirus exposure and HLA in healthy donors. Regarding the study as a whole: Researchers catalogued about 150 TCR beta chains as cytomegalovirus-associated.

Vbeta (60) and Jbeta (13) primers were used in the PCR. The protocol was immunoSEQ multiplex PCR, while the TCRdb copy is restricted to in-frame clones and leaves out a portion. The table has approximately 200,000 clones, roughly 80% seen once. Points on this clone: Its antigen is not known.

This CDR3 is built from 13 residues. V was cut by 5 bases and J by 0 bases, with 5 bases left in between. The germline V gene has CDR1 SGHVS and CDR2 FQNEAQ. The sample comprised PBMCs. The rearrangement links TRBV7-8 to TRBJ1-3, with D unresolved. This receptor was identified in a girl aged 2 to 9 in good health and CMV-seronegative. The CDR3 nucleotides read TGTGCCAGCAGCCCCCGCTCTGGAAACACCATATATTTT. This gives the protein CASSPRSGNTIYF. The full variable domain, with the rest looked up from reference TRBV7-8 and TRBJ1-3, is GAGVSQSPRYKVAKRGQDVALRCDPISGHVSLFWYQQALGQGPEFLTYFQNEAQLDKSGLPSDRFFAERPEGSVSTLKIQRTQQEDSAVYLCASSPRSGNTIYFGEGSWLTVV.